Listed below are T cell receptor beta chains from one sample, sequenced in a study of cytomegalovirus exposure and HLA in healthy donors. Using immunoSEQ multiplex PCR, the repertoire was profiled, and TCRdb retains in-frame clones only, with some absent. The sample holds 120,000 or so clones, 80% seen once. Sequenced input: PBMCs. The receptors derive from a man aged 35 to 55 in good health and CMV-seronegative. The CDR3 runs from the conserved cysteine through the conserved F or W. D genes are given only for firm matches. A row's size may be missing; if present it is once, few, many or a size class.

cdr3_nt cdr3_aa v_call clone_size d_call j_call
TGTGCCAGCAACGGACAGGGGAACACAGATACGCAGTATTTT CASNGQGNTDTQYF TRBV28 - TRBD1 TRBJ2-3
TGTGCCAGCAGCTTGGCCCTAGCGGGGGGGTTTCGTAGGGATACGCAGTATTTT CASSLALAGGFRRDTQYF TRBV5-6 - TRBD2 TRBJ2-3
TGTGCCAGCTCGGACTGGGACAGAAGTCAGCCCCAGCATTTT CASSDWDRSQPQHF TRBV18 - TRBD1 TRBJ1-5
TGCGCCAGCAGCCAGCCGGGACTAGCGTCGCGTTCCGGGGAGCTGTTTTTT CASSQPGLASRSGELFF TRBV4-1 - TRBD2 TRBJ2-2
TGTGCCAGCAGCTTAGCCGGACAGGCCCAAGAGACCCAGTACTTC CASSLAGQAQETQYF TRBV11-2 - TRBD1 TRBJ2-5
TGCGCCAGCAGCTTGGCCGAGGGCCCGGGTCAAGAGACCCAGTACTTC CASSLAEGPGQETQYF TRBV5-1 - - TRBJ2-5
TGTGCCAGTAGTATGGGGACTAGCGGGAGTTTAGAGACCCAGTACTTC CASSMGTSGSLETQYF TRBV19 - TRBD2 TRBJ2-5
TGTGCCATCCAAGCGGGAGGGATAATCTACAATGAGCAGTTCTTC CAIQAGGIIYNEQFF TRBV10-3 - TRBD2 TRBJ2-1
TGTGCCAGCAACGGGAGGGGTAGCGGCCAAGAGACCCAGTACTTC CASNGRGSGQETQYF TRBV28 - TRBD2 TRBJ2-5
TGTGCCAGCAGTTCAGACAGGGCTCTGGATGAAAAACTGTTTTTT CASSSDRALDEKLFF TRBV6-6 - TRBD1 TRBJ1-4
TGTGCCAGTAGTATGGCAGACGAGCAGTACTTC CASSMADEQYF TRBV19 - - TRBJ2-7
TGTGCCAGCAGCTTAGTTTCACTCGGCTACACCTTC CASSLVSLGYTF TRBV7-2 - - TRBJ1-2
TGTGCCAGCAGTGAATACCCAGATAATTCACCCCTCCACTTT CASSEYPDNSPLHF TRBV25-1 few - TRBJ1-6
TGTGCCAGCAGCTTTGACATCTATGGCTACACCTTC CASSFDIYGYTF TRBV28 - - TRBJ1-2